These 3 T cell receptor beta chains came from one sample sequenced in a study of cytomegalovirus exposure and HLA in healthy donors. A multiplex PCR was run with 60 Vbeta primers and 13 Jbeta primers. Here immunoSEQ multiplex PCR was the method, and the copy in TCRdb shows in-frame clones only, minus some. The sample carries approximately 110,000 clones, 74% recorded once. Sequencing was performed on PBMCs. The receptors were gathered from a man in his fifties or sixties in good health and CMV-seropositive.

This rearrangement joins TRBV7-2 to TRBJ2-5; D is possibly TRBD1 (6 bases). V gave up 4 bases and J gave up 5 bases, with 11 bases separating them. The CDR3 sequence is 13 residues long. Germline V lookup: CDR1 SGHTA, CDR2 FQGNSA. This CDR3 is CASSWQGMETQYF. For the CDR3, the DNA is TGTGCCAGCAGCTGGCAGGGGATGGAGACCCAGTACTTC.

V usage is TRBV6-6 and J usage is TRBJ2-5; a weak D match, TRBD1 (5 bases). The end of the DNA aligns better with TRBJ2-7, so the J call may be wrong. The CDR3 is 16 amino acids. The germline V gene encodes CDR1 MNHNY and CDR2 SVGAGI (reference sequence). This CDR3 is CASSYSGDSNSYEQYF. The CDR3 DNA reads TGTGCCAGCAGTTACTCAGGAGACAGCAACTCCTACGAGCAGTACTTC.

The chain uses TRBV5-1 and TRBJ1-1; D not certain. Trimming removed 6 bases from V and 0 bases from J, with 12 bases in between. The CDR3 has 14 amino acids. Germline lookup yields CDR1 SGHRS and CDR2 YFSETQ. The CDR3 is CASKESEMNTEAFF. CDR3 DNA: TGCGCCAGCAAGGAAAGCGAGATGAACACTGAAGCTTTCTTT.